This entry lists 32 T cell receptor beta chains sequenced from one sample in a study of T cells after yellow fever vaccination. MiXCR, run by TCRdb on the 5' RACE reads, gives a single entry per CDR3 protein. Among 150,000 to 200,000 distinct CDR3 sequences listed, 6.2% were seen once. Sequencing used CD4+ T cells sorted from PBMCs, obtained on the day of the first yellow fever vaccination. The receptor source for this set is a man aged 18 to 30 who received the YFV17D yellow fever vaccine.

This clonotype has more than one count but fewer than ten. The chain employs TRBV5-4 and TRBJ2-5, with TRBD2 matching 13 bases. V shed 6 bases, J shed 2 bases, and the junction held 10 bases outside the gene matches. The CDR3 extends over 17 amino acids. CDR1 is SGHNT, CDR2 YYREEE, per germline (reference sequence). The CDR3 nucleotides are TGTGCCAGCACCCGGACTAGCGGGGGCGTCGCACAAGAGACCCAGTACTTC. Translation gives CASTRTSGGVAQETQYF.

Many counts were recorded for this clonotype. This sequence joins TRBV5-1 and TRBJ2-3; 10 bases align to TRBD2. Trimming took 4 bases from V and 2 from J; bases not matched to a gene: 4. CDR3 length: 15 amino acids. Germline CDR1 SGHRS, CDR2 YFSETQ. The DNA of the CDR3 is TGCGCCAGCAGCGGGACTAGCGCGTACACAGATACGCAGTATTTT. Its protein is CASSGTSAYTDTQYF. Using reference TRBV5-1 and TRBJ2-3 for the parts outside the CDR3, the full variable domain is KAGVTQTPRYLIKTRGQQVTLSCSPISGHRSVSWYQQTPGQGLQFLFEYFSETQRNKGNFPGRFSGRQFSNSRSEMNVSTLELGDSALYLCASSGTSAYTDTQYFGPGTRLTVL.

This clonotype appeared many times. The V gene is TRBV5-1, the J gene TRBJ1-1; D not resolved. V dropped 0 bases and J dropped 5 bases, with 20 bases sitting between them. There are 17 residues in the CDR3. The germline CDR1 and CDR2 sequences are SGHRS and YFSETQ. CDR3 sequence reads: CASSLGPAGEAWTEAFF. In nucleotides, the CDR3 is TGCGCCAGCAGCTTGGGTCCGGCCGGAGAGGCCTGGACTGAAGCTTTCTTT.

This clonotype was recorded a few times. This chain links TRBV7-2 with TRBJ2-3, with 7 bases lining up with TRBD1. The CDR3 has 14 amino acids. J was trimmed by 0 bases and V by 6 bases; bases with no gene match: 3. Per germline, CDR1 SGHTA and CDR2 FQGNSA. CDR3 amino acids: CASRMTGSTDTQYF. The CDR3, as DNA: TGTGCCAGCAGAATGACAGGGAGCACAGATACGCAGTATTTT.

The chain couples TRBV14 to TRBJ1-1, with TRBD1 as a possible D gene (5 bases). Germline CDR1 and CDR2: SGHDN and FVKESK. The CDR3 covers 15 residues. The V end was cut by 4 bases, the J end by 3 bases, with 15 bases between. The chain's CDR3 is CASSPLGLTDTEAFF. The DNA of the CDR3 is TGTGCCAGCAGCCCCTTGGGACTGACGGACACTGAAGCTTTCTTT.

This clonotype has a count of ten or more. The chain employs TRBV5-1 and TRBJ2-3, with D unresolved. The CDR3 spans 15 residues. Germline V lookup: CDR1 SGHRS, CDR2 YFSETQ. With 0 bases removed from V and 3 bases from J, the gap between germline ends came to 11 bases. CDR3 nucleotides: TGCGCCAGCAGCTTGGAGGTAGACTGGACAGATACGCAGTATTTT. Translated, it gives CASSLEVDWTDTQYF.

This clonotype came up many times. The chain couples TRBV15 to TRBJ1-2; D is unclear. The length of the CDR3 is 12 residues. V lost 0 bases and J 5 bases, leaving 4 bases between the germline ends. Per the germline V gene, CDR1 is LNHNV and CDR2 is YYDKDF (reference sequence). The CDR3 DNA is TGTGCCACCAGCAGAGAAGAATATGGCTACACCTTC. Protein sequence: CATSREEYGYTF.

The J gene is TRBJ2-7, the V gene TRBV29-1, with D tentatively TRBD1 or TRBD2 (5 bases each). Germline CDR1 reads SQVTM; CDR2 reads ANQGSEA. This CDR3 spans 13 amino acids. V was trimmed by 4 bases and J by 0 bases, leaving 10 bases between them. CDR3 amino acids: CSVGGSFSYEQYF. The DNA of the CDR3 is TGCAGCGTTGGGGGGTCTTTCTCCTACGAGCAGTACTTC.

J is TRBJ2-2 and V is TRBV28; 10 bases are shared with TRBD2. Germline CDR1 MDHEN, CDR2 SYDVKM. This CDR3 contains 18 residues. J was trimmed by 0 bases and V by 3 bases; bases with no gene match: 7. This CDR3 reads CASSLISGGHTNTGELFF. CDR3 nucleotide sequence: TGTGCCAGCAGTTTGATTAGCGGGGGGCATACGAACACCGGGGAGCTGTTTTTT.

This clonotype was recorded a few times. The V and J genes are TRBV5-5 and TRBJ2-5; 11 positions match TRBD2. The germline V gene encodes CDR1 SGHKS and CDR2 YYEKEE (reference sequence). V lost 4 bases and J lost 4; bases outside the gene matches: 6. The CDR3 totals 15 residues. This CDR3 reads CASSQGLAVGETQYF. In DNA, the CDR3 is TGTGCCAGCAGCCAGGGACTAGCGGTAGGAGAGACCCAGTACTTC.

This clonotype was recorded a few times. This chain joins TRBV4-1 and TRBJ2-3, with D perhaps matching TRBD2 (6 bases). This CDR3 comprises 17 residues. CDR1 is MGHRA and CDR2 is YSYEKL in the germline V gene. V was pared by 3 bases and J by 3 bases, with 19 bases between. The CDR3 loop reads CASSHLGRSPGTDTQYF. The CDR3 bases are TGCGCCAGCAGCCACCTGGGGAGGAGCCCGGGAACAGATACGCAGTATTTT.

This clonotype was seen a few times. The chain combines TRBV9 with TRBJ2-4, with D maybe TRBD2 (6 bases). Trimming took off 9 bases at V and 0 bases at J, with 16 bases between the two ends. From germline, CDR1 is SGDLS and CDR2 YYNGEE. The CDR3 has 15 amino acids. The CDR3, as DNA: TGTGCCATTACCTTCCGGGGGAAAGCCAAAAACATTCAGTACTTC. Translating it yields CAITFRGKAKNIQYF.

This clonotype came up a few times. The chain recombines TRBV28 with TRBJ1-1; a possible D gene is TRBD1 (6 bases). This CDR3 contains 14 residues. Germline values: CDR1 MDHEN, CDR2 SYDVKM. V was clipped by 6 bases and J by 1 base, with 12 bases between them. The CDR3, as DNA: TGTGCCAGCAGCCCCGGGACACAGAACACTGAAGCTTTCTTT. This sequence encodes CASSPGTQNTEAFF.

The chain couples TRBV5-1 to TRBJ1-2; D gene ambiguous. The V gene lost 1 base and the J gene lost 8 bases, with 15 bases spanning the gap. Looked up from germline, CDR1 is SGHRS and CDR2 is YFSETQ. The CDR3 extends over 14 amino acids. CDR3 in DNA: TGCGCCAGCAGCTTGCGCGCAAGCGGATACGGCTACACCTTC. This codes for CASSLRASGYGYTF.

The table lists this clonotype with a few counts. The rearrangement links TRBV4-1 to TRBJ1-2, with a weak D call TRBD1 (5 bases). In germline, CDR1 is MGHRA, CDR2 YSYEKL. CDR3 size: 15 residues. V was trimmed by 3 bases and J by 11 bases, leaving 22 bases between them. The CDR3 DNA is TGCGCCAGCAGCCAGGCTCTCAGGGAGGGGAGGCGATACACCTTC. Its translation: CASSQALREGRRYTF.

This chain joins TRBV7-3 and TRBJ2-1; no clear D. V was trimmed by 5 bases and J by 2 bases, leaving 10 bases between them. The CDR3 loop spans 14 amino acids. Germline V gene sequence: CDR1 SGHTA, CDR2 FQGTGA. Written as DNA, the CDR3 is TGTGCCAGCAGCCCCTACCAAACCTACAATGAGCAGTTCTTC. It codes for CASSPYQTYNEQFF.

This clonotype was seen more than once but under ten times. The rearrangement uses TRBV7-2 and TRBJ2-5; D is unclear. The V and J ends lost 5 bases and 5 bases respectively, with 9 bases between them. Germline V CDR1 and CDR2: SGHTA, FQGNSA. CDR3 length equals 12 residues. Here the CDR3 reads CASSPTLETQYF. The CDR3 region has the DNA TGTGCCAGCAGCCCCACGCTGGAGACCCAGTACTTC.

This clonotype was seen at least ten times. This rearrangement joins TRBV20-1 to TRBJ2-3; D tentatively reads TRBD1 or TRBD2 (5 bases each). Germline V CDR1 and CDR2: DFQATT, SNEGSKA (reference sequence). The CDR3 is 13 amino acids. Deletions cut 6 bases from V and 0 bases from J, with 10 bases between. This CDR3 reads CSAPGPSTDTQYF. CDR3 nucleotide sequence: TGCAGTGCCCCGGGGCCAAGCACAGATACGCAGTATTTT.

The rearrangement uses TRBV7-8 and TRBJ2-1; perhaps TRBD2 as D (7 bases). The V and J ends lost 3 bases and 0 bases respectively, with 9 bases between them. Looked up from germline, CDR1 is SGHVS and CDR2 is FQNEAQ. CDR3 length: 15 residues. CDR3 loop: CASSFRGASYNEQFF. The CDR3 DNA reads as TGTGCCAGCAGCTTTCGGGGGGCCTCCTACAATGAGCAGTTCTTC.

The J gene is TRBJ1-5, the V gene TRBV20-1; D ambiguous. The CDR3 is 15 amino acids. The germline V gene encodes CDR1 DFQATT and CDR2 SNEGSKA (reference sequence). The V gene lost 3 bases and the J gene lost 3 bases, with 15 bases spanning the gap. The CDR3 loop is CSASRTWAPNQPQHF. The CDR3 nucleotides read TGCAGTGCTAGTAGGACCTGGGCCCCCAATCAGCCCCAGCATTTT.

The chain has TRBV10-3 and TRBJ2-1; no definite D call. Trimming stripped 4 bases from V and 6 bases from J, with 16 bases between. CDR3 size: 15 residues. Germline loops: CDR1 ENHRY, CDR2 SYGVKD. CDR3 sequence: CAISGERASFNEQFF. The CDR3 nucleotides are TGTGCCATCAGTGGGGAACGGGCAAGTTTCAATGAGCAGTTCTTC.

Many counts were recorded for this clonotype. V gene TRBV5-6 combines with J gene TRBJ2-1, with 7 bases that match TRBD1. CDR1 is SGHDT and CDR2 is YYEEEE in the germline V gene. V shed 4 bases, J shed 5 bases, and the junction held 6 bases outside the gene matches. This CDR3 is 14 amino acids long. CDR3 sequence reads: CASSPPGQHNEQFF. In nucleotides, the CDR3 is TGTGCCAGCAGCCCGCCGGGACAGCACAATGAGCAGTTCTTC. The full variable domain, its missing parts supplied by reference TRBV5-6 and TRBJ2-1, is DAGVTQSPTHLIKTRGQQVTLRCSPKSGHDTVSWYQQALGQGPQFIFQYYEEEERQRGNFPDRFSGHQFPNYSSELNVNALLLGDSALYLCASSPPGQHNEQFFGPGTRLTVL.

This clonotype was detected many times. The chain is built from TRBV6-6 and TRBJ2-3, with 13 bases aligning to TRBD2. Germline assignment: CDR1 MNHNY and CDR2 SVGAGI (reference sequence). The CDR3 has 13 residues. After removal of 10 bases from V and 9 bases from J, the junction contained 7 bases not matched to a gene. This CDR3 is CATRTSGGPTQYF. CDR3 bases: TGTGCCACCCGGACTAGCGGGGGTCCCACGCAGTATTTT.

This clonotype came up many times. This chain links TRBV18 with TRBJ2-5, with a possible D match to TRBD1 (6 bases). The ends were cut back, 0 bases at V and 2 bases at J, with 10 bases in the middle. There are 15 residues in the CDR3. From germline, CDR1 is KGHSH and CDR2 LQKENI. CDR3 DNA: TGTGCCAGCTCACCACCGTCGACAGGACAAGAGACCCAGTACTTC. Translation gives CASSPPSTGQETQYF.

This clonotype was counted ten times or more. J is TRBJ1-3 and V is TRBV12-3 or TRBV12-4; no reliable D call. The CDR3 spans 17 residues. Trimming pared 7 bases from V and 4 bases from J, leaving 23 bases between. CDR3 region: CASTMASGHGSGNTIYF. DNA of the CDR3: TGTGCCAGCACCATGGCGTCAGGTCATGGTTCCGGAAACACCATATATTTT.

This clonotype has just one count. Sequence at one end of the junction differs from germline and may be a read error. The chain uses TRBV5-1 and TRBJ2-2; unclear D gene. The germline V gene encodes CDR1 SGHRS and CDR2 YFSETQ. The CDR3 totals 14 residues. CDR3 protein: CSSSLGSDTGELFF. The CDR3 DNA is TGCTCCAGCAGCTTGGGTTCGGACACCGGGGAGCTGTTTTTT.

This clonotype turned up a few times. The rearrangement joins TRBV7-8 to TRBJ2-3; D may be TRBD2 (7 bases). Trimming stripped 0 bases from V and 2 bases from J, with 15 bases between. The CDR3 is 17 residues long. Germline CDR1 and CDR2: SGHVS and FQNEAQ. This CDR3 reads CASSLARGLSPTDTQYF. The CDR3 DNA reads as TGTGCCAGCAGCTTAGCCAGGGGACTATCTCCCACAGATACGCAGTATTTT.

The V gene is TRBV23-1, the J gene TRBJ2-5; D may be TRBD2 (7 bases). TRBV23-1 is placed among ORFs of uncertain function. Between the trimmed V and J ends, which lost 4 bases and 6 bases, there was a span of 21 bases. The CDR3 is 16 residues long. The CDR3 loop is CASSPPRGAGCKTQYF. The CDR3 nucleotides are TGCGCCAGCAGTCCCCCCCGGGGGGCAGGATGCAAGACCCAGTACTTC.

This clonotype was picked up many times. The chain carries TRBV4-3 and TRBJ2-7; perhaps TRBD2 as D (5 bases). This CDR3 spans 18 amino acids. V was shortened by 8 bases and J by 4 bases, with 30 bases between the two germline ends. The germline gives CDR1 LGHNA, CDR2 YSLEER. CDR3 sequence: CASQPRAERPPNYYEQYV. The CDR3 DNA reads as TGCGCCAGCCAGCCAAGGGCGGAGCGGCCCCCTAATTATTACGAGCAGTACGTC.

At least ten counts were recorded for this clonotype. The chain couples TRBV7-2 to TRBJ2-5; the match to TRBD2 covers 13 bases. Germline V lookup: CDR1 SGHTA, CDR2 FQGNSA. After removal of 1 base from V and 2 bases from J, the junction contained 1 base not matched to a gene. CDR3 length: 16 amino acids. The CDR3: CASSLGLAGGQETQYF. In DNA form, the CDR3 reads TGTGCCAGCAGCTTAGGACTAGCGGGGGGACAAGAGACCCAGTACTTC.

V usage is TRBV12-3 or TRBV12-4 and J usage is TRBJ2-3, with a weak D call TRBD2 (5 bases). V was trimmed by 6 bases and J by 1 base, leaving 11 bases between them. The CDR3 has 14 amino acids. CDR3 sequence reads: CASSRAVRTDTQYF. DNA for the CDR3: TGTGCCAGCAGCAGAGCGGTTCGCACAGATACGCAGTATTTT.

The chain is built from TRBV27 and TRBJ2-3; D not resolved. CDR3 size: 17 residues. Looked up from germline, CDR1 is MNHEY and CDR2 is SMNVEV (reference sequence). Trimming cost V 6 bases and J 5 bases, with 24 bases left between them. DNA for the CDR3: TGTGCCAGCAGCTCCCAATTGAGCGCCGGGTCCATAGATACGCAGTATTTT. Its protein is CASSSQLSAGSIDTQYF.